The present entry profiles one TCR beta chain with its context. Germline CDR1 is MNHEY and CDR2 is SMNVEV (reference sequence). The CDR3 runs to 14 residues. V was trimmed by 6 bases and J by 3 bases, leaving 15 bases between them. Repertoires were generated with immunoSEQ multiplex PCR, while TCRdb's copy carries only in-frame clones and drops some. The sample records roughly 560,000 clones, 75% to 85% being singletons. These data originate in a study of shared T cell receptors in the human thymus. These same data were also listed under a study on human thymus T cells. That investigation notes: Highly overlapping thymic repertoires in unrelated individuals were reported by related research.

Sample: thymocytes. This TCR was sampled from a boy younger than two with a congenital heart defect. The chain combines TRBV27 with TRBJ2-7, with D possibly matching TRBD2 (5 bases). CDR3 protein: CASRRVPTDYEQYF. The DNA for the CDR3 is TGTGCCAGCAGGAGGGTCCCAACCGACTACGAGCAGTACTTC.